Listed here are 3 T cell receptor beta chains from one sample, sequenced in a study of T-cell reconstitution after alpha-beta-depleted transplantation in children. Preparation of the TCRbeta library was carried out with unique molecular identifiers. TCRdb reprocessed the PCR reads via MiXCR and lists one record per CDR3 protein. The sample yields about 200,000 distinct CDR3 sequences, approximately 7% seen once. The input for sequencing was PBMCs, taken before TCRalphabeta/CD19-depleted stem cell transplant. The receptor set was obtained from a boy between 2 and 10 years old with acute lymphoblastic leukemia, due to receive a stem cell transplant.

This clonotype was seen repeatedly, ten times or more. The CDR3 here is CSAILGNEQFF. The CDR3 region has the DNA TGCAGTGCTATTCTCGGCAATGAGCAGTTCTTC. The rearrangement uses TRBV20-1 and TRBJ2-1; D is uncertain. The CDR3 extends over 11 amino acids. V lost 4 bases, J lost 6 bases, and 7 bases lay in between. Germline V gives CDR1 DFQATT, CDR2 SNEGSKA (reference sequence).

The chain recombines TRBV7-9 with TRBJ1-5; TRBD1 matches 7 bases. Germline assignment: CDR1 SEHNR and CDR2 FQNEAQ (reference sequence). The V and J ends lost 3 bases and 9 bases, in that order; junction bases with no gene match: 8. The CDR3 covers 14 residues. CDR3 protein: CASSLGQGESPQHF. DNA of the CDR3: TGTGCCAGCAGCTTGGGGCAGGGGGAGTCGCCCCAGCATTTT.

This clonotype was seen at least ten times. The rearrangement uses TRBV5-1 and TRBJ2-3; the match to TRBD1 covers 10 bases. From germline, CDR1 is SGHRS and CDR2 YFSETQ. The CDR3 covers 15 residues. V shed 4 bases, J shed 4 bases, and the junction held 6 bases outside the gene matches. CDR3 sequence (DNA): TGCGCCAGCAGCCCGGGACAGGGGCGTTCAGATACGCAGTATTTT. This translates into CASSPGQGRSDTQYF.